Given below is one T cell receptor (beta chain) in context. What it recognizes is unknown. The entry originates in a study of T cell responses to AZD1222 COVID-19 vaccine. Whole-study results and caveats: Spike-specific TCR repertoires showed rising breadth and depth after two AZD1222 doses.

The protocol was immunoSEQ multiplex PCR, while the TCRdb copy is restricted to in-frame clones and leaves out a portion. The table shows about 110,000 clones, with 88% occurring only once. Analysis merged second doses at about 4 or about 12 weeks. Germline assignment: CDR1 ENHRY and CDR2 SYGVKD. The CDR3 sequence is 16 residues long. V shed 5 bases and J shed 4 bases, with 17 bases lying between them. Here the sequenced sample was peripheral blood, taken 28 days after the second AZD1222 dose. The clonotype originates from an adult who received the AZD1222 COVID-19 vaccine. This chain connects TRBV10-3 to TRBJ2-2; possible D gene TRBD1, 6 bases. The CDR3 DNA follows: TGTGCCATCAGTAGTTCCGGGACACTTAGCACCGGGGAGCTGTTTTTT. Its translation is CAISSSGTLSTGELFF.